Presented here are 11 T cell receptor beta chains from one specimen sequenced in a study of CD8+CD57+ T cells in acquired aplastic anemia. Genomic DNA acted as the template from which TCR beta VDJ combination and CDR3 sequence profiling were carried out. TCRdb independently ran MiXCR on the reads; one entry per CDR3 protein. The sample lists roughly 300,000 distinct CDR3 sequences; roughly half were seen once. The specimen sequenced was sorted CD4+, CD8+, or CD8+CD57+ T cells (not recorded which) from PBMCs. These TCRs come from a human donor with severe aplastic anemia or a healthy control (not recorded which).

In this sample, this clonotype turned up many times. This rearrangement joins TRBV29-1 to TRBJ2-1, with 13 bases lining up with TRBD2. The CDR3 sequence is 15 residues long. Germline CDR1 and CDR2: SQVTM and ANQGSEA. Trimming removed 8 bases from V and 8 bases from J; junction bases left unmatched: 12. CDR3 in amino acids: CSIRGTSGNGDEQFF. In DNA, the CDR3 is TGCAGCATCCGAGGGACTAGCGGGAATGGGGATGAGCAGTTCTTC.

CDR3 bases: TGTGCCAGCAGCTTAGAGGGGGCGACCCGTGAAAAACTGTTTTTT. This sequence encodes CASSLEGATREKLFF. V is TRBV7-2 and J is TRBJ1-4, with 7 bases aligning to TRBD1. V dropped 1 base and J dropped 7; count of bases not matched to a gene: 6. The length of the CDR3 is 15 residues. CDR1 is SGHTA, CDR2 FQGNSA, per germline.

There are many counts of this clonotype. In nucleotides, the CDR3 is TGTGCCAGCAGCAACGGCGGGGATGTTAGCAATCAGCCCCAGCATTTT. The encoded protein is CASSNGGDVSNQPQHF. The chain uses TRBV5-4 and TRBJ1-5; the D is unclear. This CDR3 region has 16 residues. In germline, CDR1 is SGHNT, CDR2 YYREEE (reference sequence). Deletions cut 4 bases from V and 0 bases from J, with 14 bases between.

CDR3 nucleotides: TGTGCCAGCAGCCAAGGCGGGGGGATAGACGATGAGCAGTACTTC. Encoded protein: CASSQGGGIDDEQYF. The chain has TRBV7-3 and TRBJ2-7; 8 bases agree with TRBD2. V was pared by 5 bases and J by 7 bases, with 13 bases of the junction left unmatched. The CDR3 sequence is 15 residues long. Germline V lookup: CDR1 SGHTA, CDR2 FQGTGA.

In regard to this clonotype: The junction shows a germline mismatch at one end, possibly a read error. The rearrangement joins TRBV5-1 to TRBJ2-3, with TRBD1 matching 9 bases. The CDR3 totals 15 residues. The germline V gene encodes CDR1 SGHRS and CDR2 YFSETQ. DNA for the CDR3: TGCGCCTGCAGCTTGACGGGACAGGGAACAGATACGCAGTATTTT. Amino acids: CACSLTGQGTDTQYF.

This clonotype was seen a handful of times. This sequence joins TRBV27 and TRBJ1-6, with D unclear. In germline, CDR1 is MNHEY, CDR2 SMNVEV (reference sequence). The CDR3 extends over 13 amino acids. Deletions cut 3 bases from V and 0 bases from J, with 0 bases between. CDR3 sequence reads: CASSFSYNSPLHF. The CDR3 DNA reads TGTGCCAGCAGTTTCTCCTATAATTCACCCCTCCACTTT.

Remarks on this clonotype: The final CDR3 position lacks the conserved phenylalanine or tryptophan, pointing to a likely read error. V gene TRBV2 combines with J gene TRBJ2-1, with 7 bases fitting TRBD1. CDR1 is SNHLY, CDR2 FYNNEI, per germline. There are 15 residues in the CDR3. Trimming removed 7 bases from V and 3 bases from J; junction bases left unmatched: 9. The CDR3, as DNA: TGTGCCAGCACTCCGGGACAGCCAAGCTACAATGAGCAGTTCCTC. It is translated as CASTPGQPSYNEQFL.

The rearrangement links TRBV24-1 to TRBJ2-1; D is possibly TRBD1 (6 bases). Germline-derived CDR1 and CDR2 are KGHDR and SFDVKD. The CDR3 extends over 16 amino acids. Trimming stripped 5 bases from V and 7 bases from J, with 20 bases between. The CDR3 nucleotides are TGTGCCACCAGTGGCCCCGGGTGGGGGCGCGGTAATGAGCAGTTCTTC. This sequence encodes CATSGPGWGRGNEQFF.

The gene calls are TRBV19 and TRBJ2-1; the match to TRBD1 covers 7 bases. This CDR3 spans 16 amino acids. V was pared by 0 bases and J by 4 bases, with 6 bases of the junction left unmatched. Germline CDR1 and CDR2: LNHDA and SQIVND (reference sequence). The CDR3 DNA reads TGTGCCAGTAGTATAGAGACAGGGAAGGTGTACAATGAGCAGTTCTTC. Its protein product is CASSIETGKVYNEQFF.

At least ten counts were recorded for this clonotype. The chain couples TRBV2 to TRBJ1-2; no reliable D call. The CDR3 has 13 residues. The germline V and J ends were trimmed by 4 bases and 4 bases, with 10 bases remaining between them. Germline lookup yields CDR1 SNHLY and CDR2 FYNNEI. The CDR3 DNA reads as TGTGCCAGCAGTGTGATCCAGAGCTATGGCTACACCTTC. It codes for CASSVIQSYGYTF.

V and J are TRBV10-3 and TRBJ1-1; D remains unclear. Per the germline V gene, CDR1 is ENHRY and CDR2 is SYGVKD. Between the trimmed V and J ends, which lost 4 bases and 0 bases, there was a span of 12 bases. This CDR3 comprises 15 residues. The CDR3 DNA sequence: TGTGCCATCAGTGCACGTGCGGGAATGAACACTGAAGCTTTCTTT. This translates into CAISARAGMNTEAFF.